The T cell receptor delta chain described here comes from a study of gamma-delta chains in newborns, infants, children. Whole-study context: Microbial exposure reportedly drives polyclonal innate γδ T cell expansion after birth.

TCRdb redid clone calling on the reads using CATT. The sample contains over 2,500 delta-chain clones, around half of which appear only once. V lost 3 bases, J lost 1 base, and 27 bases stayed unmatched. Per germline, CDR1 TSWWSYY and CDR2 QGS. There are 24 residues in the CDR3. The rearrangement joins TRDV1 to TRDJ1; 12 bases line up with TRDD3. The sequence derives from a child who received the measles vaccine. Source material: blood. This chain's CDR3 is CALGDPTRIPWGIRVRLSTDKLIF. The DNA for the CDR3 is TGTGCTCTTGGGGACCCTACCCGCATTCCCTGGGGGATACGCGTGCGATTGAGCACCGATAAACTCATCTTT.